This TCR beta chain appears in the sequencing data of a study of T cell repertoires in cytomegalovirus infection. Study as a whole: HLA-B-restricted CMV epitopes that are well studied were used alongside recently identified HLA-C-restricted ones. General study findings and limits: Predominance within the ex vivo response was attributable to HLA-C-restricted CMV-specific TCR beta clonotypes.

The germline V gene encodes CDR1 MNHEY and CDR2 SVGAGI. The length of the CDR3 is 14 residues. V was pared by 8 bases and J by 6 bases, with 17 bases between. In this sample, this clonotype turned up a few times. Its target is not known. MiXCR, run by TCRdb on the reads, gives a single entry per CDR3 protein. The sample consists of hundreds of thousands of distinct CDR3 sequences, around a third of them appearing once. The receptor comes from a human donor in good health (CMV status not recorded). Some clones in this sample may be carry-over from other donors' samples. Sequences were derived from cultured PBMCs, sampled from culture after CMV antigen stimulation. The chain recombines TRBV6-5 with TRBJ2-1, with a tentative D call TRBD1 (6 bases). CDR3 loop: CASRRDKGTNEQFF. The DNA for the CDR3 is TGTGCCAGCCGAAGGGACAAGGGGACCAATGAGCAGTTCTTC.